This T cell receptor (beta chain) was recovered during a study of OX40 agonist ivuxolimab in advanced cancers. Study in general: The patients' treatment was ivuxolimab, an agonistic anti-OX40 (CD134) antibody.

Profiled with immunoSEQ multiplex PCR; TCRdb holds only in-frame clones, not every one. The table lists under 50,000 clones, about 88% of them singletons, with around 3.5% in the top ten. This TCR came from an adult with an advanced solid tumor such as melanoma, head and neck, liver or kidney cancer. The sample here was CD4+ or CD8+ T cells sorted from blood, taken in a trial of the OX40 agonist ivuxolimab.

The CDR3 nucleotides are TGTGCCAGCAGTCCCCACCGCCGGGACAGGGGTCTTAATGAAAAACTGTTTTTT. Translated, it gives CASSPHRRDRGLNEKLFF. This sequence joins TRBV25-1 and TRBJ1-4; 10 bases match TRBD1. Germline V gene data show CDR1 as MGHDK and CDR2 as SYGVNS. The V segment lost 5 bases and the J segment 4 bases; nucleotides outside the gene matches: 13. The length of the CDR3 is 18 residues. Full variable domain (remainder filled in from reference TRBV25-1 and TRBJ1-4): EADIYQTPRYLVIGTGKKITLECSQTMGHDKMYWYQQDPGMELHLIHYSYGVNSTEKGDLSSESTVSRIRTEHFPLTLESARPSHTSQYLCASSPHRRDRGLNEKLFFGSGTQLSVL.